These 32 T cell receptor beta chains were all obtained from the same sample, sequenced in a study of human T cells and chemical hapten exposure. TCRdb re-called the RACE reads with MiXCR, one entry per CDR3 protein. The table includes roughly 260,000 distinct CDR3 sequences, 7.5% to 9% detected once. The time point was: pre-sensitization, week 0. Treatment in this sample: therapeutic diphenylcyclopropenone sensitization with weekly scalp DPC. The source material was whole blood, sampled in connection with sensitization to the hapten diphenylcyclopropenone (DPC). These receptors all come from a woman aged 40 to 50 with alopecia areata. Some clones in this sample may be carry-over from other donors' samples.

In this sample, this clonotype turned up many times. The rearrangement uses TRBV7-6 and TRBJ2-1, with D uncertain. CDR3 length equals 16 residues. V lost 1 base, J lost 3 bases, and 13 bases lay in between. Per germline, CDR1 SGHVS and CDR2 FNYEAQ. Here the CDR3 reads CASSLVGQVIYNEQFF. CDR3 bases: TGTGCCAGCAGCTTAGTCGGTCAGGTTATCTACAATGAGCAGTTCTTC. Together with reference TRBV7-6 and TRBJ2-1, the CDR3 gives the full variable domain: GAGVSQSPRYKVTKRGQDVALRCDPISGHVSLYWYRQALGQGPEFLTYFNYEAQQDKSGLPNDRFSAERPEGSISTLTIQRTEQRDSAMYRCASSLVGQVIYNEQFFGPGTRLTVL.

There are a few counts of this clonotype. The genes are TRBV12-3 or TRBV12-4 and TRBJ2-3; 8 bases align to TRBD2. The J segment lost 2 bases and the V segment lost 3 bases, leaving 1 base of the junction unmatched. This CDR3 spans 14 amino acids. The CDR3 region has the DNA TGTGCCAGCAGTTTTAGCGGGAACACAGATACGCAGTATTTT. Protein: CASSFSGNTDTQYF.

This clonotype was seen a few times. The chain is built from TRBV10-3 and TRBJ2-1; 7 bases align to TRBD2. The germline gives CDR1 ENHRY, CDR2 SYGVKD. The CDR3 consists of 16 residues. Trimming removed 1 base from V and 2 bases from J; junction bases left unmatched: 5. CDR3 residues: CAISEWSGTTYNEQFF. The CDR3 DNA reads as TGTGCCATCAGTGAGTGGAGCGGGACGACCTACAATGAGCAGTTCTTC.

This rearrangement joins TRBV7-2 to TRBJ2-1; TRBD2 agrees at 7 bases. In germline, CDR1 is SGHTA, CDR2 FQGNSA. J gave up 5 bases and V 5 bases, and 12 bases lay outside the gene matches. The CDR3 extends over 16 amino acids. This chain's CDR3 is CASSPTRSSGHNEQFF. The CDR3 DNA is TGTGCCAGCAGCCCCACGCGGTCTAGCGGCCACAATGAGCAGTTCTTC.

This clonotype has ten or more counts. CDR3 sequence: CAINLRQLRHEQYF. The CDR3 coding sequence is TGTGCCATCAACTTGAGGCAGCTAAGGCACGAGCAGTACTTC. V is TRBV10-3 and J is TRBJ2-7, with unresolved D. V was pared by 7 bases and J by 5 bases, with 18 bases between. From germline, CDR1 is ENHRY and CDR2 SYGVKD. The CDR3 spans 14 residues.

The chain links TRBV7-9 to TRBJ2-6; D remains ambiguous. Germline lookup yields CDR1 SEHNR and CDR2 FQNEAQ (reference sequence). This CDR3 region has 15 residues. The V end lost 4 bases, the J end lost 3 bases, and 10 bases lay between the germline ends. In DNA, the CDR3 is TGTGCCAGCAGCTGGGCTCGAGGTGGGGCCAACGTCCTGACTTTC. It yields the protein CASSWARGGANVLTF.

This clonotype was observed a handful of times. The rearrangement links TRBV7-6 to TRBJ2-3, with TRBD1 matching over 9 bases. The CDR3 runs to 16 residues. V lost 1 base, J lost 8 bases, and 10 bases stayed unmatched. In germline, CDR1 is SGHVS, CDR2 FNYEAQ. CDR3 loop: CASSLEQGAHVSTQYF. The CDR3 DNA reads TGTGCCAGCAGCTTAGAACAGGGGGCCCACGTCAGTACGCAGTATTTT. Combining the CDR3 with reference TRBV7-6 and TRBJ2-3 gives the whole variable domain GAGVSQSPRYKVTKRGQDVALRCDPISGHVSLYWYRQALGQGPEFLTYFNYEAQQDKSGLPNDRFSAERPEGSISTLTIQRTEQRDSAMYRCASSLEQGAHVSTQYFGPGTRLTVL.

This chain joins TRBV12-3 or TRBV12-4 and TRBJ1-2; weak D call: TRBD1 (6 bases). V was trimmed by 3 bases and J by 4 bases, leaving 18 bases between them. The length of the CDR3 is 16 residues. The CDR3 sequence: CASSFKQGQLFYGYTF. CDR3 coding DNA: TGTGCCAGCAGTTTTAAACAGGGCCAACTTTTCTATGGCTACACCTTC.

This clonotype has just a few counts. An end of the junction does not agree with germline; a read error may underlie this. V gene TRBV7-7 combines with J gene TRBJ2-1; 13 bases fit TRBD2. Germline CDR1 and CDR2: SSHAT and FNYEAQ (reference sequence). CDR3 length: 16 amino acids. CDR3 protein: CASSPQLAGGYNEQFF. The CDR3 nucleotides read TGTGCTAGCAGCCCTCAACTAGCGGGAGGGTACAATGAGCAGTTCTTC. Filled out from reference TRBV7-7 and TRBJ2-1, the complete variable domain reads GAGVSQSPRYKVTKRGQDVTLRCDPISSHATLYWYQQALGQGPEFLTYFNYEAQPDKSGLPSDRFSAERPEGSISTLTIQRTEQRDSAMYRCASSPQLAGGYNEQFFGPGTRLTVL.

The V and J genes are TRBV10-3 and TRBJ1-1; D ambiguous. Germline CDR1 and CDR2: ENHRY and SYGVKD. The CDR3 consists of 11 residues. V was trimmed by 6 bases and J by 6 bases, leaving 8 bases between them. In nucleotides, the CDR3 is TGTGCCATCAGGAGGGCGGCTGAAGCTTTCTTT. It codes for CAIRRAAEAFF.

This clonotype was counted many times. The gene calls are TRBV6-5 and TRBJ2-2; 10 bases map to TRBD2. From germline, CDR1 is MNHEY and CDR2 SVGAGI. The junction had 6 bases not matched to a gene; V was cut back by 4 bases and J by 4 bases. This CDR3 is built from 16 residues. The DNA for the CDR3 is TGTGCCAGCAGTTCGGCTAGCGGGAGCGGCACCGGGGAGCTGTTTTTT. Its protein product is CASSSASGSGTGELFF.

This clonotype was seen more than once but under ten times. This chain uses TRBV6-5 with TRBJ2-2; 9 nucleotides line up with TRBD2. V dropped 1 base and J dropped 2; count of bases not matched to a gene: 5. Germline CDR1 MNHEY, CDR2 SVGAGI. This CDR3 region has 17 residues. Here the CDR3 DNA reads TGTGCCAGCAGTTACTGGGCTAGCGGGATTAACACCGGGGAGCTGTTTTTT. Amino acids: CASSYWASGINTGELFF.

This clonotype has a count of ten or more. This chain uses TRBV5-1 with TRBJ1-5; 9 nucleotides match TRBD1. CDR1 and CDR2 (germline): SGHRS, YFSETQ. V was clipped by 4 bases and J by 6 bases; unmatched bases: 8. The CDR3 has 15 residues. The CDR3 region has the DNA TGCGCCAGCAGCCCGGGGACAGGGATGGCTCAGCCCCAGCATTTT. Translation: CASSPGTGMAQPQHF.

V gene TRBV7-9 combines with J gene TRBJ1-1; 7 bases line up with TRBD1. CDR1 and CDR2 (germline): SEHNR, FQNEAQ (reference sequence). The CDR3 has 13 residues. V shed 3 bases and J 6 bases; nucleotides not matched to a gene: 4. The CDR3 here is CASSLEQGPEAFF. DNA for the CDR3: TGTGCCAGCAGCTTGGAACAGGGGCCTGAAGCTTTCTTT.

The chain links TRBV10-3 to TRBJ2-3; D call uncertain. The CDR3 runs 14 residues. CDR1 is ENHRY and CDR2 is SYGVKD in the germline V gene. V was shortened by 7 bases and J by 2 bases, with 13 bases between the two germline ends. The CDR3 loop is CAITPATSTDTQYF. Written as DNA, the CDR3 is TGTGCCATCACGCCAGCCACTTCCACAGATACGCAGTATTTT.

V gene TRBV12-3 or TRBV12-4 combines with J gene TRBJ1-6; D call uncertain. The CDR3 covers 15 residues. Trimming left V 6 bases short and J 0 bases short, with 9 bases between. The CDR3 spells CASSRGGSYNSPLHF. The DNA of the CDR3 is TGTGCCAGCAGCCGAGGAGGCTCCTATAATTCACCCCTCCACTTT.

V and J are TRBV28 and TRBJ2-7; perhaps TRBD1 as D (7 bases). V was clipped by 7 bases and J by 2 bases, with 15 bases between them. The CDR3 extends over 14 amino acids. The germline gives CDR1 MDHEN, CDR2 SYDVKM. CDR3: CASNTQGRPYEQYF. CDR3 nucleotides: TGTGCCAGCAATACACAGGGGAGGCCCTACGAGCAGTACTTC.

This clonotype was counted a few times. The V and J genes are TRBV28 and TRBJ1-3; D gene uncertain. This CDR3 is 14 amino acids long. From germline, CDR1 is MDHEN and CDR2 SYDVKM. V lost 5 bases and J 0 bases, leaving 8 bases between the germline ends. For the CDR3, the DNA is TGTGCCAGCAGTCCAAGTCCCTCTGGAAACACCATATATTTT. Residues: CASSPSPSGNTIYF.

This clonotype was observed a handful of times. V gene TRBV6-6 combines with J gene TRBJ1-1; 7 bases are a match to TRBD1. J was trimmed by 8 bases and V by 5 bases; bases with no gene match: 5. The germline gives CDR1 MNHNY, CDR2 SVGAGI (reference sequence). The CDR3 is 12 residues long. CDR3 nucleotide sequence: TGTGCCAGCAGTAGGGGGACAGCAGAAGCTTTCTTT. Protein sequence: CASSRGTAEAFF.

This clonotype was seen a few times. The rearrangement uses TRBV5-5 and TRBJ2-4; a possible D gene is TRBD1 (6 bases). The CDR3 totals 17 residues. Trimming shortened V by 0 bases and J by 2 bases, and 15 bases separated the two germline ends. Germline V CDR1 and CDR2: SGHKS, YYEKEE (reference sequence). CDR3 DNA: TGTGCCAGCAGCTTGGTGGGGCGAGGGGGAACCAAAAACATTCAGTACTTC. This encodes CASSLVGRGGTKNIQYF.

This clonotype came up a few times. The chain links TRBV5-1 to TRBJ2-2; D call uncertain. V shed 0 bases and J shed 6 bases, with 12 bases lying between them. Germline lookup yields CDR1 SGHRS and CDR2 YFSETQ. The length of the CDR3 is 15 residues. In DNA form, the CDR3 reads TGCGCCAGCAGCTTGGGAGTAGCCGAGGCCGGGGAGCTGTTTTTT. Protein sequence: CASSLGVAEAGELFF.

The table lists this clonotype with a few counts. The chain's CDR3 is CSADPGQGWAKNIQYF. DNA of the CDR3: TGCAGTGCAGACCCGGGACAGGGGTGGGCCAAAAACATTCAGTACTTC. The J gene is TRBJ2-4, the V gene TRBV20-1, with 10 bases identical to TRBD1. The CDR3 runs 16 residues. The ends lost 6 bases at V and 1 base at J; junction bases unmatched: 9. Per germline, CDR1 DFQATT and CDR2 SNEGSKA (reference sequence).

The chain has TRBV4-3 and TRBJ1-1; a weak D match, TRBD1 (6 bases). Germline V gene lookup returns CDR1 LGHNA and CDR2 YSLEER. The CDR3 consists of 16 residues. Trimming shortened V by 2 bases and J by 1 base, and 14 bases separated the two germline ends. The CDR3 protein is CASSQRWGGRNTEAFF. The CDR3 coding sequence is TGCGCCAGCAGCCAACGCTGGGGGGGGCGGAACACTGAAGCTTTCTTT.

The CDR3 nucleotides read TGCGCCAGCAGCTTTTCAGACTACGAGCAGTACTTC. Protein: CASSFSDYEQYF. The rearrangement links TRBV5-1 to TRBJ2-7; the D is unclear. Per germline, CDR1 SGHRS and CDR2 YFSETQ. The CDR3 runs to 12 residues. The V and J ends lost 2 bases and 3 bases respectively, with 6 bases between them. Using reference TRBV5-1 and TRBJ2-7 for the parts outside the CDR3, the full variable domain is KAGVTQTPRYLIKTRGQQVTLSCSPISGHRSVSWYQQTPGQGLQFLFEYFSETQRNKGNFPGRFSGRQFSNSRSEMNVSTLELGDSALYLCASSFSDYEQYFGPGTRLTVT.

The genes are TRBV7-9 and TRBJ2-4, with D perhaps being TRBD1 or TRBD2 (6 bases each). The V and J ends lost 5 bases and 3 bases respectively, with 14 bases between them. This CDR3 is 15 amino acids long. Germline-derived CDR1 and CDR2 are SEHNR and FQNEAQ (reference sequence). The DNA of the CDR3 is TGTGCCAGCAGCCCCACGGGGGCGCTCAAAAACATTCAGTACTTC. This translates into CASSPTGALKNIQYF.

The gene calls are TRBV27 and TRBJ2-1, with 12 bases lining up with TRBD2. This CDR3 comprises 15 residues. CDR1 is MNHEY, CDR2 SMNVEV, per germline (reference sequence). V shed 4 bases, J shed 6 bases, and the junction held 4 bases outside the gene matches. CDR3 amino acids: CASSSGLAGINEQFF. The CDR3 DNA follows: TGTGCCAGCAGTTCCGGACTAGCGGGAATCAATGAGCAGTTCTTC.

J is TRBJ1-3 and V is TRBV10-3; D is unresolved. Per the germline V gene, CDR1 is ENHRY and CDR2 is SYGVKD. The V end lost 7 bases, the J end lost 4 bases, and 14 bases lay between the germline ends. The CDR3 length is 14 residues. The CDR3 DNA reads as TGTGCCATCATGGACGTCCTGGACGGAAACACCATATATTTT. Its translation: CAIMDVLDGNTIYF.

In this sample, this clonotype turned up a few times. The J gene is TRBJ1-2, the V gene TRBV3-1; D gene unclear. CDR3 size: 16 residues. V shed 0 bases and J shed 2 bases, with 13 bases lying between them. The germline gives CDR1 LGHDT, CDR2 YNNKEL (reference sequence). For the CDR3, the DNA is TGTGCCAGCAGCCAAGATTTTACAGAATTGAACTATGGCTACACCTTC. Protein sequence: CASSQDFTELNYGYTF.

The chain carries TRBV12-3 or TRBV12-4 and TRBJ2-2; D not resolved. This CDR3 contains 15 residues. Trimming left V 3 bases short and J 3 bases short, with 11 bases between. CDR3 sequence reads: CASSLNSLYTGELFF. The CDR3 bases are TGTGCCAGCAGTTTGAACTCCCTGTACACCGGGGAGCTGTTTTTT.

This clonotype was seen repeatedly, ten times or more. V is TRBV7-2 and J is TRBJ1-5; D gene ambiguous. V lost 6 bases and J 4 bases, leaving 10 bases between the germline ends. The length of the CDR3 is 13 residues. CDR1 is SGHTA and CDR2 is FQGNSA in the germline V gene. Written as DNA, the CDR3 is TGTGCCAGCAGTCGGACGGCAAATCAGCCCCAGCATTTT. Translated: CASSRTANQPQHF.

This clonotype was seen ten or more times. This sequence joins TRBV20-1 and TRBJ1-5, with D possibly being TRBD1 (6 bases). V gave up 4 bases and J gave up 0 bases, with 10 bases separating them. This CDR3 is 14 amino acids long. Germline values: CDR1 DFQATT, CDR2 SNEGSKA (reference sequence). CDR3 in amino acids: CSATGAHSNQPQHF. The CDR3 coding sequence is TGCAGTGCTACAGGGGCCCATAGCAATCAGCCCCAGCATTTT.

In its sample, this clonotype was seen a few times. The chain is built from TRBV12-3 or TRBV12-4 and TRBJ2-3; 12 bases agree with TRBD2. This CDR3 is built from 16 residues. V dropped 4 bases and J dropped 4; count of bases not matched to a gene: 6. In DNA, the CDR3 is TGTGCCAGCAGTTCCCGACTAGCGGGGGTACCAGATACGCAGTATTTT. Its translation is CASSSRLAGVPDTQYF.